Listed below are T cell receptor beta chains from one sample, sequenced in a study of blood T cell repertoires in COVID-19. Sequencing used immunoSEQ multiplex PCR; TCRdb keeps in-frame clones, though not all of them. The repertoire has some 100,000 clones, approximately 80% of them found once; the top ten carry about 12%. The sequenced material came from peripheral blood. All receptors come from a woman in her seventies with acute or convalescent COVID-19. CDR3s include the opening cysteine and the closing phenylalanine or tryptophan. D genes are given only for firm matches. Clone sizes are given selectively: once, few, many, or a class where the clone is expanded.

abundance: NA; d_gene: NA; j_gene: TRBJ1-2; v_gene: TRBV19; CDR3nt: TGTGCCAGTAGCCCCGTTACAGGGAGCGGCTACACCTTC; CDR3aa: CASSPVTGSGYTF
abundance: NA; d_gene: TRBD1; j_gene: TRBJ1-4; v_gene: TRBV5-4; CDR3nt: TGTGCCAGCAGCTTGGGGACAGGGGCGATCAATGAAAAACTGTTTTTT; CDR3aa: CASSLGTGAINEKLFF
abundance: NA; d_gene: NA; j_gene: TRBJ2-6; v_gene: TRBV7-9; CDR3nt: TGTGCCAGCAGCCTCTCGTTTATAGAGCACTCTGGGGCCAACGTCCTGACTTTC; CDR3aa: CASSLSFIEHSGANVLTF
abundance: NA; d_gene: TRBD1; j_gene: TRBJ1-1; v_gene: TRBV3-1/TRBV3-2; CDR3nt: TGTGCCAGCAGCCAGACAGGGGAAGGCACTGAAGCTTTCTTT; CDR3aa: CASSQTGEGTEAFF
abundance: NA; d_gene: TRBD1; j_gene: TRBJ2-3; v_gene: TRBV30; CDR3nt: TGTGCCTGGACGCGACAGGGCGGCACAGATACGCAGTATTTT; CDR3aa: CAWTRQGGTDTQYF
abundance: NA; d_gene: TRBD1; j_gene: TRBJ1-1; v_gene: TRBV9; CDR3nt: TGTGCCAGCAGCGGAAGGGACAGGGTCACTGAAGCTTTCTTT; CDR3aa: CASSGRDRVTEAFF
abundance: NA; d_gene: NA; j_gene: TRBJ2-2; v_gene: TRBV18; CDR3nt: TGTGCCAGCTCACCACTGCGTCAACTGAACACCGGGGAGCTGTTTTTT; CDR3aa: CASSPLRQLNTGELFF
abundance: NA; d_gene: TRBD1; j_gene: TRBJ2-3; v_gene: TRBV7-8; CDR3nt: TGTGCCAGCAGCCCGCCAGTCAGGGGGCACACAGATACGCAGTATTTT; CDR3aa: CASSPPVRGHTDTQYF
abundance: few; d_gene: NA; j_gene: TRBJ1-4; v_gene: TRBV6-6; CDR3nt: TGTGCCAGCAGTTACTCGGAGGGTAATGAAAAACTGTTTTTT; CDR3aa: CASSYSEGNEKLFF
abundance: few; d_gene: TRBD1; j_gene: TRBJ2-2; v_gene: TRBV12-3/TRBV12-4; CDR3nt: TGTGCCAGTCAGGGGGCAGGGGAGCTGTTTTTT; CDR3aa: CASQGAGELFF
abundance: NA; d_gene: NA; j_gene: TRBJ1-2; v_gene: TRBV5-5; CDR3nt: TGTGCCAGCAGCTCCGGAGGGGTCGGGAACGCGTACACCTTC; CDR3aa: CASSSGGVGNAYTF
abundance: NA; d_gene: NA; j_gene: TRBJ1-1; v_gene: TRBV5-1; CDR3nt: TGCGCCAGCAGCGACACAGGGCGGCGGACTGAAGCTTTCTTT; CDR3aa: CASSDTGRRTEAFF
abundance: NA; d_gene: NA; j_gene: TRBJ2-2; v_gene: TRBV10-3; CDR3nt: TGTGCCATCAGTGATGACAGTCCTAACACCGGGGAGCTGTTTTTT; CDR3aa: CAISDDSPNTGELFF
abundance: NA; d_gene: NA; j_gene: TRBJ1-2; v_gene: TRBV6-5; CDR3nt: TGTGCCAGCAGTTCTTCAGGGATCGTGGGAAACTATGGCTACACCTTC; CDR3aa: CASSSSGIVGNYGYTF
abundance: few; d_gene: NA; j_gene: TRBJ1-6; v_gene: TRBV18; CDR3nt: TGTGCCAGCTCACTAGATCCACAGGGTGGTTTATCCCTCCACTTT; CDR3aa: CASSLDPQGGLSLHF
abundance: NA; d_gene: NA; j_gene: TRBJ1-6; v_gene: TRBV4-3; CDR3nt: TGCGCCAGCAGCCAAGAAGAAACCAGGGGTAATTCACCCCTCCACTTT; CDR3aa: CASSQEETRGNSPLHF
abundance: NA; d_gene: NA; j_gene: TRBJ1-4; v_gene: TRBV7-2; CDR3nt: TGTGCCAGCAGCTTAGGGAACAGGGTCGAGGAAAAACTGTTTTTT; CDR3aa: CASSLGNRVEEKLFF
abundance: once; d_gene: TRBD2; j_gene: TRBJ2-1; v_gene: TRBV5-3; CDR3nt: TGTGCCAGAAGCCTGAGCGGGGTCCAATACAATGAGCAGTTCTTC; CDR3aa: CARSLSGVQYNEQFF
abundance: NA; d_gene: NA; j_gene: TRBJ2-2; v_gene: TRBV5-1; CDR3nt: TGCGCCAGCACCGTTAACACTCTTGACAGTCACACCGGGGAGCTGTTTTTT; CDR3aa: CASTVNTLDSHTGELFF
abundance: NA; d_gene: TRBD1; j_gene: TRBJ2-7; v_gene: TRBV6-6; CDR3nt: TGTGCCAGCAGAAAAACCGGGACAGCCCCCCACGAGCAGTACTTC; CDR3aa: CASRKTGTAPHEQYF
abundance: NA; d_gene: NA; j_gene: TRBJ1-5; v_gene: TRBV6-5; CDR3nt: TGTGCCAGCAGCCCCACGGGTAATAGCAATCAGCCCCAGCATTTT; CDR3aa: CASSPTGNSNQPQHF
abundance: NA; d_gene: TRBD1; j_gene: TRBJ1-6; v_gene: TRBV7-2; CDR3nt: TGTGCCAGCAGCATTTTTGCCGGGACAGGGAATTCACCCCTCCACTTT; CDR3aa: CASSIFAGTGNSPLHF
abundance: NA; d_gene: NA; j_gene: TRBJ1-1; v_gene: TRBV5-5; CDR3nt: TGTGCCAGCAGCTACGCGGGGGCGACTGAAGCTTTCTTT; CDR3aa: CASSYAGATEAFF
abundance: NA; d_gene: TRBD2; j_gene: TRBJ2-5; v_gene: TRBV10-2; CDR3nt: TGCGCCAGCAGTGCGACAGAGACTAGCGGGGAGACCCAGTACTTC; CDR3aa: CASSATETSGETQYF
abundance: few; d_gene: TRBD1; j_gene: TRBJ1-2; v_gene: TRBV7-2; CDR3nt: TGTGCCAGCAGCCCGTCGACAGGGCCAAACTATGGCTACACCTTC; CDR3aa: CASSPSTGPNYGYTF
abundance: NA; d_gene: NA; j_gene: TRBJ1-6; v_gene: TRBV6-4; CDR3nt: TGTGCCAGCAGTGAAATAGGGGACTCCTATAATTCACCCCTCCACTTT; CDR3aa: CASSEIGDSYNSPLHF
abundance: NA; d_gene: NA; j_gene: TRBJ1-2; v_gene: TRBV25-1; CDR3nt: TGTGCCAGCAGTGAAAACGGGGGGATCGGCTACACCTTC; CDR3aa: CASSENGGIGYTF